Listed here are 7 T cell receptor beta chains from one sample, sequenced in a study of blood T cells in healthy people across ages. For the second PCR, which ran for about 6 to 12 cycles, a sample-barcoded 5' primer and a J-beta primer mix were used. TCRdb re-analysed the 5' RACE reads in MiXCR, keeping a single row per CDR3 protein. Of more than 900,000 distinct CDR3 sequences in the sample, roughly 29% are singletons; the top ten hold roughly a tenth. The sample also formed part of further work on T cells of mothers and their children.

Material: blood. These receptors all come from a woman in her 40s in good health.

This clonotype has a handful of counts. Compared with germline, one end of the junction differs, possibly owing to a read error. The V call is TRBV20-1, the J call TRBJ2-7; a possible D gene is TRBD2 (5 bases). The CDR3 runs to 13 residues. Germline CDR1 reads DFQATT; CDR2 reads SNEGSKA (reference sequence). The CDR3 reads CGARDSGSYEQYF. The DNA of the CDR3 is TGCGGTGCTAGAGATTCGGGGTCCTACGAGCAGTACTTC.

The chain couples TRBV5-1 to TRBJ1-1; the D is unclear. Germline CDR1 reads SGHRS; CDR2 reads YFSETQ. The CDR3 contains 15 residues. The ends were cut back, 3 bases at V and 5 bases at J, with 17 bases in the middle. This CDR3 is CASSSLSVRVTEAFF. DNA of the CDR3: TGCGCCAGCAGCTCTCTTTCAGTCCGGGTGACTGAAGCTTTCTTT.

This clonotype was counted only a few times. V and J are TRBV3-1 and TRBJ1-5; perhaps TRBD1 as D (5 bases). CDR3 size: 14 residues. With 1 base removed from V and 9 bases from J, the gap between germline ends came to 13 bases. CDR1 and CDR2 from the germline V gene are LGHDT and YNNKEL (reference sequence). As DNA, the CDR3 is TGTGCCAGCAGCCAAGGTTCGGGGCCCGGGCCCCAGCATTTT. Translating it yields CASSQGSGPGPQHF.

This rearrangement joins TRBV11-2 to TRBJ1-1; D is perhaps TRBD1 (6 bases). Trimming left V 1 base short and J 0 bases short, with 12 bases between. From germline, CDR1 is SGHAT and CDR2 FQNNGV. The CDR3 spans 16 residues. The CDR3 DNA reads TGTGCCAGCAGCTTAGGCAGGGGACAAATGAACACTGAAGCTTTCTTT. As protein: CASSLGRGQMNTEAFF. Complete variable domain (other parts from reference TRBV11-2 and TRBJ1-1): EAGVAQSPRYKIIEKRQSVAFWCNPISGHATLYWYQQILGQGPKLLIQFQNNGVVDDSQLPKDRFSAERLKGVDSTLKIQPAKLEDSAVYLCASSLGRGQMNTEAFFGQGTRLTVV.

This clonotype was found a few times. The V call is TRBV5-1, the J call TRBJ2-1, with D tentatively TRBD1 (6 bases). Germline V gene lookup returns CDR1 SGHRS and CDR2 YFSETQ. This CDR3 region has 12 residues. Trimming cost V 5 bases and J 8 bases, with 11 bases left between them. The CDR3 coding sequence is TGCGCCAGCAGTATCAGGGGCGATGAGCAGTTCTTC. Translation gives CASSIRGDEQFF.

About this clonotype: No conserved phenylalanine or tryptophan ends this CDR3, so it is likely a read error. This chain connects TRBV9 to TRBJ1-4; 10 bases fit TRBD1. The germline V gene encodes CDR1 SGDLS and CDR2 YYNGEE. The ends lost 4 bases at V and 6 bases at J; junction bases unmatched: 3. This CDR3 contains 14 residues. CDR3 sequence (DNA): TGTGCCAGCAGCCGGACAGGGGGTTATGAAAAACTGTTTTTG. Its protein product is CASSRTGGYEKLFL.

The gene calls are TRBV2 and TRBJ2-1; 9 bases agree with TRBD1. From germline, CDR1 is SNHLY and CDR2 FYNNEI. The CDR3 length is 15 residues. V dropped 8 bases and J dropped 3; count of bases not matched to a gene: 8. CDR3 sequence reads: CASGVDRGVYNEQFF. The CDR3 DNA reads TGTGCCAGCGGGGTTGACAGGGGGGTCTACAATGAGCAGTTCTTC. Complete variable domain (other parts from reference TRBV2 and TRBJ2-1): EPEVTQTPSHQVTQMGQEVILRCVPISNHLYFYWYRQILGQKVEFLVSFYNNEISEKSEIFDDQFSVERPDGSNFTLKIRSTKLEDSAMYFCASGVDRGVYNEQFFGPGTRLTVL.